This paragraph covers one T cell receptor beta chain sequence. The length of the CDR3 is 16 residues. With 1 base clipped from V and 5 bases from J, the junction kept 7 bases outside the gene matches. Germline assignment: CDR1 LGHNA and CDR2 YNFKEQ. This specimen belongs to a study of blood T cell repertoires in COVID-19. Across the whole study: Specimens from acute and convalescent COVID-19 originated in the United States, Italy and Spain.

Original methodology: From reference gene primer amplification, estimates of nucleated cell counts were derived. Assay used: immunoSEQ multiplex PCR; TCRdb lists only in-frame clones, some missing. That table supplies the V and J calls and clone size; D and trimming were determined from the DNA. The sample has some 130,000 clones, about four fifths seen once; the top ten hold about 12%. The sequencing sample was made of peripheral blood. The J gene is TRBJ1-4, the V gene TRBV4-2; the match to TRBD1 covers 7 bases. The sequence derives from a woman between 25 and 40 years old who had recovered from COVID-19. For the CDR3, the DNA is TGTGCCAGCAGCCAAGGTACGGGACAGCTGAATGAAAAACTGTTTTTT. The encoded protein is CASSQGTGQLNEKLFF.